These 16 T cell receptor beta chains originate from one sample sequenced in a study of OX40 agonist ivuxolimab in advanced cancers. This table comes from immunoSEQ multiplex PCR, and its TCRdb copy is limited to in-frame clones, with some not included. This table holds about 76,000 clones, over 70% found once. The specimen was CD4+ or CD8+ T cells sorted from blood, collected in a trial of the OX40 agonist ivuxolimab. The receptors come from an adult with an advanced solid tumor such as melanoma, head and neck, liver or kidney cancer.

This clone appeared a single time. The chain links TRBV5-4 to TRBJ2-2; D not certain. Per germline, CDR1 SGHNT and CDR2 YYREEE (reference sequence). The CDR3 has 16 amino acids. V lost 3 bases to trimming and J lost 1 base, with 13 bases between them. CDR3 protein: CASSSKSLRNTGELFF. In DNA form, the CDR3 reads TGTGCCAGCAGCTCGAAGAGCCTCAGGAACACCGGGGAGCTGTTTTTT.

CDR3 nucleotide sequence: TGTGCCTCTAGGGCGGGCATGACCTACGAGCAGTACTTC. Translation gives CASRAGMTYEQYF. The rearrangement uses TRBV10-3 and TRBJ2-7; tentative D call: TRBD2 (5 bases). CDR1 and CDR2 from the germline V gene are ENHRY and SYGVKD. Trimming pared 11 bases from V and 2 bases from J, leaving 16 bases between. The CDR3 is 13 residues long.

This clone was detected only once. This rearrangement joins TRBV15 to TRBJ2-1; TRBD2 matches at 9 bases. The CDR3 has 17 residues. Trimming removed 0 bases from V and 4 bases from J; junction bases left unmatched: 7. Per the germline V gene, CDR1 is LNHNV and CDR2 is YYDKDF (reference sequence). The CDR3 is CATSRDSTSGLYNEQFF. The CDR3, as DNA: TGTGCCACCAGCAGAGACTCTACTAGCGGGCTATACAATGAGCAGTTCTTC. Based on the CDR3 plus reference TRBV15 and TRBJ2-1, the full variable domain is DAMVIQNPRYQVTQFGKPVTLSCSQTLNHNVMYWYQQKSSQAPKLLFHYYDKDFNNEADTPDNFQSRRPNTSFCFLDIRSPGLGDTAMYLCATSRDSTSGLYNEQFFGPGTRLTVL.

The chain recombines TRBV23-1 with TRBJ1-3, with D hard to call. TRBV23-1 is placed among ORFs of uncertain function. V lost 2 bases to trimming and J lost 0 bases, with 20 bases between them. This CDR3 spans 19 amino acids. CDR3 residues: CASSQPLVRPHRSGNTIYF. The CDR3 coding sequence is TGCGCCAGCAGTCAACCCCTCGTCCGGCCACACCGCTCTGGAAACACCATATATTTT.

This clone was detected a few times. The CDR3 protein is CASSLGLGEQAAGELFF. CDR3 nucleotides: TGCGCCAGCAGCTTGGGGTTGGGGGAACAGGCCGCCGGGGAGCTGTTTTTT. This chain links TRBV5-1 with TRBJ2-2, with D perhaps assigned TRBD1 or TRBD2 (5 bases each). Per the germline V gene, CDR1 is SGHRS and CDR2 is YFSETQ. The CDR3 contains 17 residues. The germline V and J ends were trimmed by 0 bases and 6 bases, with 18 bases remaining between them.

The chain employs TRBV19 and TRBJ1-2; D is possibly TRBD1 (6 bases). The CDR3 runs to 13 residues. CDR1 is LNHDA and CDR2 is SQIVND in the germline V gene (reference sequence). Trimming took 5 bases from V and 4 from J, leaving 11 bases between them. The CDR3 reads CASSRRGIYGYTF. CDR3 nucleotides: TGTGCCAGTAGTCGAAGGGGGATCTATGGCTACACCTTC.

The chain couples TRBV6-6 to TRBJ2-5, with 9 bases identical to TRBD2. Trimming took 3 bases from V and 3 from J; bases not matched to a gene: 8. From germline, CDR1 is MNHNY and CDR2 SVGAGI (reference sequence). The CDR3 spans 16 residues. The CDR3 reads CASSYNSGRVEETQYF. In DNA, the CDR3 is TGTGCCAGCAGTTATAATAGCGGGAGAGTGGAAGAGACCCAGTACTTC.

The V gene is TRBV7-9, the J gene TRBJ2-7, with TRBD2 matching over 11 bases. Trimming took 5 bases from V and 0 from J; bases not matched to a gene: 3. The CDR3 contains 15 residues. Per germline, CDR1 SEHNR and CDR2 FQNEAQ (reference sequence). The CDR3 DNA reads TGTGCCAGCAGCCAGGGACTAGCGGACTCCTACGAGCAGTACTTC. It yields the protein CASSQGLADSYEQYF.

This chain joins TRBV7-9 and TRBJ2-5; D is perhaps TRBD1 or TRBD2 (5 bases each). Near its end, the DNA agrees better with TRBJ2-7, so the J call may be wrong. This CDR3 region has 16 residues. CDR1 and CDR2 from the germline V gene are SEHNR and FQNEAQ (reference sequence). In DNA, the CDR3 is TGTGCCAGCAGCTCCGCCCGGGACGGTAGATCCTACGAGCAGTACTTC. This codes for CASSSARDGRSYEQYF.

The chain uses TRBV7-9 and TRBJ2-7; D remains ambiguous. This CDR3 region has 12 residues. Germline CDR1 is SEHNR and CDR2 is FQNEAQ (reference sequence). The V and J ends lost 3 bases and 5 bases respectively, with 8 bases between them. In DNA, the CDR3 is TGTGCCAGCAGCTTCCTTGAACACGAGCAGTACTTC. Protein sequence: CASSFLEHEQYF.

This rearrangement joins TRBV30 to TRBJ2-2; 7 nucleotides agree with TRBD1. Germline CDR1 reads GTSNPN; CDR2 reads SVGIG (reference sequence). Trimming at V came to 2 bases and at J to 2 bases, leaving 5 bases not matched to a gene. The CDR3 has 15 amino acids. This chain's CDR3 is CAWSRGTVNTGELFF. CDR3 coding DNA: TGTGCCTGGAGTCGAGGGACAGTTAACACCGGGGAGCTGTTTTTT.

This chain connects TRBV30 to TRBJ1-1; D perhaps matches TRBD1 (5 bases). The CDR3 is 13 amino acids. V was cut by 5 bases and J by 1 base, with 11 bases left in between. In germline, CDR1 is GTSNPN, CDR2 SVGIG (reference sequence). CDR3 DNA sequence: TGTGCCTGGGGGACTAGGCGGAACACTGAAGCTTTCTTT. It codes for CAWGTRRNTEAFF.

J is TRBJ2-3 and V is TRBV5-8, with D unresolved. There are 11 residues in the CDR3. The germline V gene encodes CDR1 SGHTS and CDR2 YDEGEE. The germline V and J ends were trimmed by 1 base and 4 bases, with 1 base remaining between them. CDR3 region: CASSLPDTQYF. The CDR3, as DNA: TGTGCCAGCAGCTTGCCAGATACGCAGTATTTT.

The chain couples TRBV5-5 to TRBJ1-2; D gene uncertain. Germline V lookup: CDR1 SGHKS, CDR2 YYEKEE (reference sequence). Between the trimmed V and J ends, which lost 2 bases and 1 base, there was a span of 9 bases. The CDR3 contains 14 residues. The CDR3 DNA sequence: TGTGCCAGCAGCTTCATGGTACTTAACTATGGCTACACCTTC. Residues: CASSFMVLNYGYTF.

This rearrangement joins TRBV11-3 to TRBJ1-1; 8 nucleotides align to TRBD1. CDR1 SGHNT and CDR2 YENEEA come from the germline V gene. V shed 4 bases and J 1 base; nucleotides not matched to a gene: 2. This CDR3 comprises 14 residues. CDR3 region: CASSYDRGNTEAFF. CDR3 DNA sequence: TGTGCCAGCAGCTACGACAGGGGGAACACTGAAGCTTTCTTT.

The chain has TRBV27 and TRBJ2-5; perhaps D is TRBD1 or TRBD2 (5 bases each). The J call may be mistaken, given a closer DNA end match to TRBJ2-7. The germline CDR1 and CDR2 sequences are MNHEY and SMNVEV (reference sequence). CDR3 length: 15 amino acids. The CDR3 spells CASSPNGAESYEQYF. The CDR3 nucleotides read TGTGCCAGCAGTCCGAACGGGGCCGAATCCTACGAGCAGTACTTC.